Presented here are 3 T cell receptor beta chains from one specimen sequenced in a study of cytomegalovirus exposure and HLA in healthy donors. The PCR used 60 Vbeta and 13 Jbeta primers. Sequencing was performed with immunoSEQ multiplex PCR; in TCRdb, only in-frame clones are kept and a portion is missing. The sample has approximately 190,000 clones, more than 65% seen once; the top ten hold over 3.5%. Sequencing was carried out using PBMCs. These receptors were obtained from a man aged 50 or older in good health and CMV-seronegative.

DNA of the CDR3: TGTGCCAGCAGCTTAGGACTGGAGAAGTACTTC. This translates into CASSLGLEKYF. V gene TRBV7-2 combines with J gene TRBJ2-7; D unresolved. With 1 base removed from V and 11 bases from J, the gap between germline ends came to 9 bases. Germline assignment: CDR1 SGHTA and CDR2 FQGNSA. The CDR3 length is 11 residues. Full variable domain (outside the CDR3, taken from reference TRBV7-2 and TRBJ2-7): GAGVSQSPSNKVTEKGKDVELRCDPISGHTALYWYRQSLGQGLEFLIYFQGNSAPDKSGLPSDRFSAERTGGSVSTLTIQRTQQEDSAVYLCASSLGLEKYFGPGTRLTVT.

V is TRBV7-6 and J is TRBJ1-2; 9 positions agree with TRBD1. The CDR3 has 15 amino acids. Germline trimming cut 4 bases from V and 3 bases from J; bases unmatched to any gene: 6. Germline V gene lookup returns CDR1 SGHVS and CDR2 FNYEAQ. Written as DNA, the CDR3 is TGTGCCAGCAGCTATGGGACAGGGACCGACTATGGCTACACCTTC. Amino acids: CASSYGTGTDYGYTF.

This chain joins TRBV15 and TRBJ2-2, with D maybe TRBD1 (6 bases). The V gene's germline CDR1 is LNHNV and CDR2 YYDKDF (reference sequence). This CDR3 spans 17 amino acids. V was pared by 0 bases and J by 1 base, with 12 bases between. The chain's CDR3 is CATSRDNVGQNTGELFF. The CDR3 nucleotides read TGTGCCACCAGCAGAGATAACGTGGGACAGAACACCGGGGAGCTGTTTTTT.